This T cell receptor beta chain was recovered during a study of cytomegalovirus exposure and HLA in healthy donors. Notes on the study in general: A previous analysis found most TCR beta V segments productive roughly 87% or roughly 30% of the time.

The CDR3 consists of 15 residues. From germline, CDR1 is SGHRS and CDR2 YFSETQ. V shed 4 bases, J shed 0 bases, and the junction held 3 bases outside the gene matches. This clone has more than one count but fewer than ten. Antigen unknown. Vbeta (60) and Jbeta (13) primers were used in the PCR. Clones were sequenced by immunoSEQ multiplex PCR, and TCRdb holds only the in-frame ones, with some missing. The table records about 140,000 clones, approximately 80% of them present only once. This chain connects TRBV5-1 to TRBJ1-4; 7 bases are shared with TRBD1. This clonotype was sampled from a woman in her sixties or seventies in good health and CMV-seropositive. The sequenced sample consisted of PBMCs. In nucleotides, the CDR3 is TGCGCCAGCAGCAGAACAGGGGCAACTAATGAAAAACTGTTTTTT. Translated, it gives CASSRTGATNEKLFF. The full variable domain, rest sourced from reference TRBV5-1 and TRBJ1-4, is KAGVTQTPRYLIKTRGQQVTLSCSPISGHRSVSWYQQTPGQGLQFLFEYFSETQRNKGNFPGRFSGRQFSNSRSEMNVSTLELGDSALYLCASSRTGATNEKLFFGSGTQLSVL.